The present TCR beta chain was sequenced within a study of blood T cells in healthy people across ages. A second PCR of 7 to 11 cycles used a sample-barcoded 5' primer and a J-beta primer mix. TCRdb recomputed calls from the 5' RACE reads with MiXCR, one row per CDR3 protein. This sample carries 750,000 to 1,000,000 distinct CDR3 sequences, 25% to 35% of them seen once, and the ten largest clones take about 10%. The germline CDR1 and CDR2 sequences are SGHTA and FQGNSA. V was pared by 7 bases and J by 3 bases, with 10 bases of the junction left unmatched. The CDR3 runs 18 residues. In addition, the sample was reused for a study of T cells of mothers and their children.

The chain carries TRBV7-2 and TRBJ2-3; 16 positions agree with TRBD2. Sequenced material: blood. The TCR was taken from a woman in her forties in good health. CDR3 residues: CASTEGGLAGGMTDTQYF. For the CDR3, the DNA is TGTGCCAGCACCGAAGGGGGACTAGCGGGGGGGATGACAGATACGCAGTATTTT.